Following are 23 T cell receptor beta chains from one sample sequenced in a study of T cells after yellow fever vaccination. TCRdb independently ran MiXCR on the 5' RACE reads; one entry per CDR3 protein. The sample shows tens of thousands of distinct CDR3 sequences, about 6.3% of them seen only once. This specimen was PBMCs, either bulk or a sorted T-cell subset (CD4+, CD8+, memory, or dextramer-sorted; not recorded which), taken on the day of the first yellow fever vaccination. The source of these receptors is a man younger than 35 who received the YFV17D yellow fever vaccine.

This clonotype occurred many times. This sequence joins TRBV5-4 and TRBJ2-1; 12 nucleotides agree with TRBD2. V trimming: 4 bases; J trimming: 4 bases; junction bases outside the gene matches: 0. The germline V gene has CDR1 SGHNT and CDR2 YYREEE (reference sequence). The CDR3 totals 14 residues. CDR3 sequence reads: CASSGLAGYNEQFF. CDR3 DNA: TGTGCCAGCAGCGGACTAGCGGGGTACAATGAGCAGTTCTTC.

In this sample, this clonotype turned up many times. The V gene is TRBV29-1, the J gene TRBJ2-3; 11 bases agree with TRBD2. This CDR3 comprises 16 residues. Looked up from germline, CDR1 is SQVTM and CDR2 is ANQGSEA. The V gene end was trimmed by 6 bases and the J gene end by 2 bases; junction bases not matched to a gene: 10. CDR3 region: CSVQGLAGGSTDTQYF. The CDR3 coding sequence is TGCAGCGTCCAAGGGCTAGCGGGGGGCTCCACAGATACGCAGTATTTT.

This clonotype showed up many times. The chain couples TRBV7-2 to TRBJ1-6; 9 positions agree with TRBD1. Germline CDR1 reads SGHTA; CDR2 reads FQGNSA. The CDR3 spans 13 residues. With V trimmed by 5 bases and J by 14 bases, 7 bases remained unmatched. CDR3: CASSRDRVSALHF. The CDR3 coding sequence is TGTGCCAGCAGCCGGGACAGGGTATCAGCCCTCCACTTT.

This clonotype has a count of ten or more. The chain recombines TRBV2 with TRBJ2-3; 7 nucleotides align to TRBD2. The CDR3 totals 15 residues. V trimming: 7 bases; J trimming: 5 bases; junction bases outside the gene matches: 12. Germline V CDR1 and CDR2: SNHLY, FYNNEI. The CDR3 protein is CASKRLASRLDTQYF. For the CDR3, the DNA is TGTGCCAGCAAAAGACTAGCCTCGCGTTTAGATACGCAGTATTTT. The whole variable domain, remainder taken from reference TRBV2 and TRBJ2-3, is EPEVTQTPSHQVTQMGQEVILRCVPISNHLYFYWYRQILGQKVEFLVSFYNNEISEKSEIFDDQFSVERPDGSNFTLKIRSTKLEDSAMYFCASKRLASRLDTQYFGPGTRLTVL.

This clonotype was picked up many times. The genes are TRBV12-3 or TRBV12-4 and TRBJ2-6; no firm D call. Between the trimmed V and J ends, which lost 3 bases and 1 base, there was a span of 7 bases. The CDR3 has 15 residues. CDR3 nucleotides: TGTGCCAGCAGTTTTCATCCATCTGGGGCCAACGTCCTGACTTTC. Its protein product is CASSFHPSGANVLTF.

This clonotype was observed at least ten times. This sequence joins TRBV7-2 and TRBJ2-5; 9 bases map to TRBD2. The CDR3 consists of 15 residues. Germline V gene lookup returns CDR1 SGHTA and CDR2 FQGNSA. Trimming at V came to 3 bases and at J to 4 bases, leaving 6 bases not matched to a gene. The CDR3 nucleotides read TGTGCCAGCAGCTTTGGCGGGGGGGCCGGAGAGACCCAGTACTTC. This sequence encodes CASSFGGGAGETQYF.

Note on this clonotype: A much larger clone differs from this one at a single base, so this may be a read error. This chain links TRBV6-1 with TRBJ2-5; no clear D gene. The germline V gene encodes CDR1 MNHNS and CDR2 SASEGT. The CDR3 length is 14 residues. Between the trimmed V and J ends, which lost 4 bases and 1 base, there was a span of 10 bases. In DNA form, the CDR3 reads TGTGCCAGCAGTGGGACGCCGACCCAAGAGACCCAGTACTTC. This sequence encodes CASSGTPTQETQYF.

This clonotype was observed a few times. This rearrangement joins TRBV30 to TRBJ1-6; 8 positions match TRBD1. With V trimmed by 3 bases and J by 10 bases, 11 bases remained unmatched. Germline V lookup: CDR1 GTSNPN, CDR2 SVGIG (reference sequence). This CDR3 contains 15 residues. The CDR3: CAWSLLDREDSPLHF. In DNA form, the CDR3 reads TGTGCCTGGAGCCTTCTGGACAGGGAAGACTCACCCCTCCACTTT.

The chain recombines TRBV7-2 with TRBJ1-2; 8 bases line up with TRBD1. Germline-derived CDR1 and CDR2 are SGHTA and FQGNSA. J was trimmed by 3 bases and V by 1 base; bases with no gene match: 10. This CDR3 has 17 amino acids. CDR3 loop: CASSLVFRTGSHYGYTF. In nucleotides, the CDR3 is TGTGCCAGCAGCTTAGTCTTCCGGACAGGGAGTCACTATGGCTACACCTTC.

Regarding this clonotype: A much larger clonotype is one base distant, so this may be a read error. The genes are TRBV7-8 and TRBJ2-1; D uncertain. Trimming cost V 7 bases and J 0 bases, with 13 bases left between them. CDR1 SGHVS and CDR2 FQNEAQ come from the germline V gene. The CDR3 contains 15 residues. The CDR3 sequence is CASTYGDSSYNEQFF. The DNA of the CDR3 is TGTGCCAGCACCTATGGGGATAGCTCCTACAATGAGCAGTTCTTC.

This clonotype was detected many times. This sequence joins TRBV10-3 and TRBJ1-1; 8 bases match TRBD1. CDR1 and CDR2 (germline): ENHRY, SYGVKD. J lost 1 base, V lost 10 bases, and 5 bases had no gene match. There are 13 residues in the CDR3. CDR3 bases: TGTGCCACAAAAACAGGGGGGAACACTGAAGCTTTCTTT. It yields the protein CATKTGGNTEAFF.

This clonotype has a count of ten or more. The chain carries TRBV7-9 and TRBJ2-1; D uncertain. Trimming left V 1 base short and J 4 bases short, with 2 bases between. Germline V gene lookup returns CDR1 SEHNR and CDR2 FQNEAQ (reference sequence). The CDR3 covers 12 residues. The CDR3 DNA is TGTGCCAGCAGCTTAGGGTACAATGAGCAGTTCTTC. This sequence encodes CASSLGYNEQFF.

This clonotype was counted ten times or more. The rearrangement joins TRBV4-1 to TRBJ2-4; D call uncertain. Trimming took 1 base from V and 11 from J, leaving 15 bases between them. The CDR3 spans 14 residues. The germline V gene has CDR1 MGHRA and CDR2 YSYEKL. CDR3 bases: TGCGCCAGCAGCCAAGTGAAATTTTACTCCGTTCAGTACTTC. Amino acid sequence: CASSQVKFYSVQYF.

The rearrangement uses TRBV20-1 and TRBJ2-5; D gene unclear. Trimming pared 5 bases from V and 5 bases from J, leaving 9 bases between. Germline V gene data show CDR1 as DFQATT and CDR2 as SNEGSKA (reference sequence). The CDR3 has 11 amino acids. CDR3 region: CSAHKRETQYF. As DNA, the CDR3 is TGCAGTGCTCATAAACGGGAGACCCAGTACTTC.

Ten or more counts support this clonotype. The CDR3 DNA reads as TGTGCCAGCAGCCCTAGGACAGGGGAAAGATCACCCCTCCACTTT. It is translated as CASSPRTGERSPLHF. The V gene is TRBV7-2, the J gene TRBJ1-6, with TRBD1 matching 9 bases. Unmatched junction bases numbered 9, after V lost 5 bases and J lost 10 bases. The CDR3 runs 15 residues. The germline V gene has CDR1 SGHTA and CDR2 FQGNSA.

The sample holds many counts of this clonotype. The chain employs TRBV27 and TRBJ2-2; possible D gene TRBD2, 5 bases. Looked up from germline, CDR1 is MNHEY and CDR2 is SMNVEV (reference sequence). The V and J ends lost 3 bases and 7 bases respectively, with 9 bases between them. This CDR3 is 13 amino acids long. This CDR3 reads CASSLRGIGELFF. The CDR3 DNA is TGTGCCAGCAGTTTGAGAGGGATCGGGGAGCTGTTTTTT.

At least ten counts were recorded for this clonotype. The V and J genes are TRBV12-3 or TRBV12-4 and TRBJ2-1, with TRBD2 matching 8 bases. The CDR3 sequence is 16 residues long. With V trimmed by 5 bases and J by 8 bases, 14 bases remained unmatched. This chain's CDR3 is CASSNNRGGGSYEQFF. The DNA for the CDR3 is TGTGCCAGCAGTAACAACCGGGGGGGCGGGTCTTATGAGCAGTTCTTC.

At least ten counts were recorded for this clonotype. The genes are TRBV7-3 and TRBJ1-1, with D uncertain. Trimming pared 2 bases from V and 4 bases from J, leaving 20 bases between. CDR1 and CDR2 from the germline V gene are SGHTA and FQGTGA. The CDR3 extends over 17 amino acids. For the CDR3, the DNA is TGTGCCAGCAGCTTAGAAGGGAACTATCACCGAACCACTGAAGCTTTCTTT. Amino acid sequence: CASSLEGNYHRTTEAFF.

This clonotype was recorded a few times. The V and J genes are TRBV20-1 and TRBJ2-7; TRBD2 matches 13 bases. The CDR3 length is 17 residues. From germline, CDR1 is DFQATT and CDR2 SNEGSKA (reference sequence). V was pared by 3 bases and J by 7 bases, with 15 bases of the junction left unmatched. The CDR3 sequence is CSASGLAGVSPPGEQYV. Written as DNA, the CDR3 is TGCAGTGCTAGCGGACTAGCGGGGGTTTCCCCCCCGGGTGAGCAGTACGTC.

This clonotype came up many times. The genes are TRBV4-3 and TRBJ2-3; 10 nucleotides match TRBD2. Germline V gene lookup returns CDR1 LGHNA and CDR2 YSLEER. Germline trimming cut 4 bases from V and 5 bases from J; bases unmatched to any gene: 9. The CDR3 extends over 16 amino acids. For the CDR3, the DNA is TGCGCCAGCAGCCGGCAAGCGGGGGGGCCGGGAGATACGCAGTATTTT. Translated, it gives CASSRQAGGPGDTQYF.

This clonotype was recorded many times. The J gene is TRBJ2-5, the V gene TRBV2, with D possibly being TRBD1 (6 bases). The CDR3 consists of 12 residues. The germline CDR1 and CDR2 sequences are SNHLY and FYNNEI. V was shortened by 5 bases and J by 7 bases, with 11 bases between the two germline ends. The CDR3 protein is CASSFEGGTQYF. CDR3 nucleotides: TGTGCCAGCAGTTTTGAAGGGGGGACCCAGTACTTC.

This clonotype was detected many times. The V and J genes are TRBV20-1 and TRBJ2-7, with a possible D match to TRBD2 (5 bases). Germline loops: CDR1 DFQATT, CDR2 SNEGSKA (reference sequence). Trimming left V 1 base short and J 3 bases short, with 7 bases between. The CDR3 runs to 12 residues. CDR3 DNA: TGCAGTGCTAGAGTCGGGGTCTACGAGCAGTACTTC. It is translated as CSARVGVYEQYF.

This clonotype was counted ten times or more. V and J are TRBV6-2 or TRBV6-3 and TRBJ1-5; D possibly corresponds to TRBD1 (5 bases). Trimming removed 6 bases at V and 5 bases at J, with 23 bases between. Germline CDR1 MNHEY, CDR2 SVGEGT. CDR3 length equals 17 residues. CDR3 region: CASSPIPTRGVYQPQHF. Here the CDR3 DNA reads TGTGCCAGCAGCCCAATCCCGACTCGGGGGGTTTATCAGCCCCAGCATTTT.